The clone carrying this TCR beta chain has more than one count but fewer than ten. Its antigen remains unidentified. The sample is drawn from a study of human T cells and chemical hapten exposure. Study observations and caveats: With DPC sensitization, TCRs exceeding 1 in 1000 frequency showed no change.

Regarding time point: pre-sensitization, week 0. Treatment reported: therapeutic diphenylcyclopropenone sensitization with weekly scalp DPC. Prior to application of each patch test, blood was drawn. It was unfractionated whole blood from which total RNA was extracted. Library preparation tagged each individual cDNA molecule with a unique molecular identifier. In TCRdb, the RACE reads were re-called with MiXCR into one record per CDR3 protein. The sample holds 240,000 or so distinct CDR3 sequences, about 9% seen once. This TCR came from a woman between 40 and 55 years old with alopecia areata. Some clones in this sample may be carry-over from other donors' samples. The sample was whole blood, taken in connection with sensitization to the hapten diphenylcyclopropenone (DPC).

The CDR3 DNA reads TGCGCCAGCAGCTTGTCCCGTATCAATGAGCAGTTCTTC. It codes for CASSLSRINEQFF. The chain links TRBV5-1 to TRBJ2-1; D call uncertain. This CDR3 is built from 13 residues. Per the germline V gene, CDR1 is SGHRS and CDR2 is YFSETQ. V was shortened by 1 base and J by 6 bases, with 8 bases between the two germline ends.